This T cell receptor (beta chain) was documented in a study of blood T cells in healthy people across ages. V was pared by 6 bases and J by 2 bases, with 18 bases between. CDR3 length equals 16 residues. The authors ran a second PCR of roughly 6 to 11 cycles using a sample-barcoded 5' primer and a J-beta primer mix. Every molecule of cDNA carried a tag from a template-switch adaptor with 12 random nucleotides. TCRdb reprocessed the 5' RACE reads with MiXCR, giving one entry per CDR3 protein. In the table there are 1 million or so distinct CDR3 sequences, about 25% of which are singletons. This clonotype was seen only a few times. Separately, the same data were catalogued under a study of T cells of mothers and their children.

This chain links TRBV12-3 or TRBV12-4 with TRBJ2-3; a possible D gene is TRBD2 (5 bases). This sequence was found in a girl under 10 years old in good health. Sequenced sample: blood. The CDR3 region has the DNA TGTGCCAGCAGCCCCACCCGGACTGGCGTCACAGATACGCAGTATTTT. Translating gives CASSPTRTGVTDTQYF.